This TCR beta chain was documented in a study of CD8 T cells in ankylosing spondylitis. General observations from the study: Ankylosing spondylitis blood appeared to carry a characteristic TCR beta motif of several highly homologous variants.

This clonotype was counted only a few times. Antigen: not known. TCRdb re-called the 5' RACE reads through MiXCR, storing one row per CDR3 protein. This table holds some 700,000 distinct CDR3 sequences, about 20% found once. V lost 6 bases to trimming and J lost 8 bases; unmatched junction nucleotides: 13. Germline V CDR1 and CDR2: MNHNS, SASEGT. This CDR3 has 16 amino acids. Input material: blood, either unsorted or a sorted T cell fraction (not recorded which). The sequence was obtained from a male donor with ankylosing spondylitis. This chain uses TRBV6-1 with TRBJ2-1; 10 positions match TRBD2. The chain's CDR3 is CASRIRASGRMDEQFF. The CDR3 DNA reads TGTGCCAGCAGGATCCGGGCTAGCGGGAGAATGGATGAGCAGTTCTTC.